This TCR beta chain was captured by sequencing in a study of blood T cell repertoires in COVID-19. Study-wide background: The samples span acute and convalescent COVID-19 from the United States, Italy and Spain. The cDNA or gDNA used as material had been derived from T cells, B-cell-depleted T cells, or PBMCs.

In the study's own analysis: Scientists estimated how many nucleated cells there were by amplifying reference gene primers. TCRdb's table, derived via immunoSEQ multiplex PCR, lists solely in-frame clones and lacks some. V and J calls and clone size follow that table, whereas D and trimming were derived from the DNA. The sample has around 190,000 clones; about 70% are singletons. Germline loops: CDR1 MNHNY, CDR2 SVGAGI (reference sequence). This CDR3 contains 14 residues. Trimming removed 6 bases from V and 4 bases from J, with 15 bases in between. The chain recombines TRBV6-6 with TRBJ1-2; the D gene is possibly TRBD1 (6 bases). The source material was peripheral blood. This receptor was obtained from a woman in her 50s with active or convalescent COVID-19. The CDR3 region is CASSPGGEGYGYTF. The CDR3 DNA reads TGTGCCAGCAGCCCGGGGGGCGAGGGCTATGGCTACACCTTC.